The next 31 T cell receptor beta chains were all read from a single sample in a study of cytomegalovirus exposure and HLA in healthy donors. PCR amplification relied on 60 Vbeta primers (plus 13 Jbeta primers). Sequencing was performed with immunoSEQ multiplex PCR; in TCRdb, only in-frame clones are kept and a portion is missing. The sample yields hundreds of thousands of clones, 70% seen once. Material: PBMCs. These receptor sequences come from a man in his forties in good health and CMV-seropositive.

This chain links TRBV5-4 with TRBJ1-1, with a possible D match to TRBD1 (5 bases). Trimming pared 5 bases from V and 1 base from J, leaving 18 bases between. Germline CDR1 and CDR2: SGHNT and YYREEE (reference sequence). The CDR3 runs to 16 residues. CDR3 in amino acids: CASSRRVGRENTEAFF. CDR3 in DNA: TGTGCCAGCAGTAGGAGGGTGGGACGGGAGAACACTGAAGCTTTCTTT.

This clone was seen a single time. This rearrangement joins TRBV11-1 to TRBJ2-5; 7 nucleotides match TRBD1. Germline V CDR1 and CDR2: SGHAT, FQDESV (reference sequence). The CDR3 is made up of 16 amino acids. V shed 3 bases and J 3 bases; nucleotides not matched to a gene: 10. The CDR3 DNA follows: TGTGCCAGCAGCTTTGGCCCGCGAACAGGGGAAGAGACCCAGTACTTC. Translating gives CASSFGPRTGEETQYF.

The rearrangement uses TRBV11-1 and TRBJ2-5, with TRBD2 identical over 12 bases. Looked up from germline, CDR1 is SGHAT and CDR2 is FQDESV (reference sequence). CDR3 length: 15 amino acids. The V and J ends lost 5 bases and 2 bases, in that order; junction bases with no gene match: 3. Written as DNA, the CDR3 is TGTGCCAGCAGCCGCGGACTAGCGGGGCAAGAGACCCAGTACTTC. Its translation is CASSRGLAGQETQYF.

This chain uses TRBV12-5 with TRBJ2-2; TRBD1 aligns across 10 bases. The germline CDR1 and CDR2 sequences are LGHNT and FRNRAP. V shed 4 bases, J shed 9 bases, and the junction held 14 bases outside the gene matches. This CDR3 is 17 amino acids long. In DNA, the CDR3 is TGTGCTAGTGGTTCTACCGGGACAGGGGTTTTTCTTCGGGAGCTGTTTTTT. Its protein product is CASGSTGTGVFLRELFF.

The chain combines TRBV7-9 with TRBJ2-7; D is ambiguous. Germline CDR1 reads SEHNR; CDR2 reads FQNEAQ (reference sequence). V shed 1 base and J shed 5 bases, with 9 bases lying between them. CDR3 length equals 13 residues. In DNA, the CDR3 is TGTGCCAGCAGCTTAGGGTTGAGGAACGAGCAGTACTTC. Its protein product is CASSLGLRNEQYF. Together with reference TRBV7-9 and TRBJ2-7, the CDR3 gives the full variable domain: DTGVSQNPRHKITKRGQNVTFRCDPISEHNRLYWYRQTLGQGPEFLTYFQNEAQLEKSRLLSDRFSAERPKGSFSTLEIQRTEQGDSAMYLCASSLGLRNEQYFGPGTRLTVT.

This CDR3 is CASSVNTEAFF. DNA of the CDR3: TGTGCCAGCAGTGTAAACACTGAAGCTTTCTTT. The chain uses TRBV25-1 and TRBJ1-1; D uncertain. The CDR3 contains 11 residues. The V end was cut by 4 bases, the J end by 2 bases, with 2 bases between. Looked up from germline, CDR1 is MGHDK and CDR2 is SYGVNS.

This sequence joins TRBV5-1 and TRBJ1-3; D is undetermined. CDR3 length equals 14 residues. CDR1 SGHRS and CDR2 YFSETQ come from the germline V gene. The ends were cut back, 2 bases at V and 0 bases at J, with 6 bases in the middle. The CDR3 DNA follows: TGCGCCAGCAGCTTCGGGGTCTCTGGAAACACCATATATTTT. Translated, it gives CASSFGVSGNTIYF.

About this clone itself: Other DNA sequences within the sample encode an identical CDR3. This chain links TRBV2 with TRBJ1-4; D ambiguous. The CDR3 has 14 residues. Germline CDR1 reads SNHLY; CDR2 reads FYNNEI. V shed 3 bases and J shed 0 bases, with 5 bases lying between them. The CDR3 DNA reads as TGTGCCAGCAGTGATAGTACAACTAATGAAAAACTGTTTTTT. Its translation is CASSDSTTNEKLFF. The whole variable domain, filled in from reference TRBV2 and TRBJ1-4, reads EPEVTQTPSHQVTQMGQEVILRCVPISNHLYFYWYRQILGQKVEFLVSFYNNEISEKSEIFDDQFSVERPDGSNFTLKIRSTKLEDSAMYFCASSDSTTNEKLFFGSGTQLSVL.

Regarding this clone: The same CDR3 can be traced to other DNA sequences in this sample. This chain uses TRBV19 with TRBJ1-1; no clear D gene. The V end lost 1 base, the J end lost 1 base, and 4 bases lay between the germline ends. CDR3 size: 13 residues. Germline values: CDR1 LNHDA, CDR2 SQIVND (reference sequence). CDR3 loop: CASSIGPNTEAFF. The CDR3 DNA is TGTGCCAGTAGTATAGGGCCGAACACTGAAGCTTTCTTT.

The chain links TRBV4-2 to TRBJ2-2, with 7 positions matching TRBD1. Losses at the gene ends were 4 bases for V and 0 bases for J; bases not matched to a gene: 2. Germline assignment: CDR1 LGHNA and CDR2 YNFKEQ. The CDR3 length is 15 residues. The CDR3 sequence: CASSPGQSNTGELFF. The CDR3 nucleotides are TGTGCCAGCAGCCCGGGACAGTCGAACACCGGGGAGCTGTTTTTT.

The chain is built from TRBV6-4 and TRBJ1-2; D is uncertain. V was trimmed by 5 bases and J by 3 bases, leaving 19 bases between them. The CDR3 runs 16 residues. The germline CDR1 and CDR2 sequences are MRHNA and SNTAGT. Here the CDR3 DNA reads TGTGCCAGCAGTAAAACCGGGTCCACCTCGTACTATGGCTACACCTTC. As protein: CASSKTGSTSYYGYTF.

This clone was counted between two and nine times. V usage is TRBV18 and J usage is TRBJ2-3; 8 nucleotides align to TRBD2. This CDR3 region has 16 residues. J lost 0 bases, V lost 8 bases, and 10 bases had no gene match. Germline V gives CDR1 KGHSH, CDR2 LQKENI. CDR3 coding DNA: TGTGCCAGCGCTGCGGGGGGCCGTGGGAGCACAGATACGCAGTATTTT. Its translation: CASAAGGRGSTDTQYF.

This clone was counted a few times. The chain combines TRBV2 with TRBJ2-5, with D maybe TRBD1 (6 bases). The ends were cut back, 7 bases at V and 1 base at J, with 13 bases in the middle. CDR3 length: 14 residues. Germline V gene lookup returns CDR1 SNHLY and CDR2 FYNNEI. The chain's CDR3 is CASNGQRAQETQYF. The CDR3 region has the DNA TGTGCCAGCAACGGACAGCGAGCCCAAGAGACCCAGTACTTC.

Points on this clone: The junction and the germline gene differ at one end; a read error may be behind it. The chain is built from TRBV19 and TRBJ1-4; TRBD1 might be the D (5 bases). The CDR3 sequence is 13 residues long. Germline V gene lookup returns CDR1 LNHDA and CDR2 SQIVND (reference sequence). The CDR3 DNA is TGTGCCAGCAGGGCAATGGCTAATGAAACACTGTTTTTT. Translation gives CASRAMANETLFF.

CDR3 sequence: CASSPKAGGLNTQYF. In DNA form, the CDR3 reads TGTGCCAGCAGCCCAAAAGCGGGGGGTTTAAATACGCAGTATTTT. V and J are TRBV7-9 and TRBJ2-3; 9 bases are shared with TRBD2. Per the germline V gene, CDR1 is SEHNR and CDR2 is FQNEAQ (reference sequence). This CDR3 is 15 amino acids long. Losses at the gene ends were 5 bases for V and 7 bases for J; bases not matched to a gene: 10. The full variable domain, in which reference TRBV7-9 and TRBJ2-3 provide the parts outside the CDR3, is DTGVSQNPRHKITKRGQNVTFRCDPISEHNRLYWYRQTLGQGPEFLTYFQNEAQLEKSRLLSDRFSAERPKGSFSTLEIQRTEQGDSAMYLCASSPKAGGLNTQYFGPGTRLTVL.

The chain combines TRBV27 with TRBJ2-7; D not resolved. V gave up 7 bases and J gave up 3 bases, with 7 bases separating them. Germline-derived CDR1 and CDR2 are MNHEY and SMNVEV (reference sequence). CDR3 length: 11 residues. The CDR3 sequence: CASMKSYEQYF. The CDR3 DNA is TGTGCCAGCATGAAGAGCTACGAGCAGTACTTC.

Regarding this clone: A far more abundant clone sits one base away, making this likely a read error. This chain uses TRBV6-5 with TRBJ1-4, with 9 bases that match TRBD1. The CDR3 runs 15 residues. From germline, CDR1 is MNHEY and CDR2 SVGAGI. CDR3 DNA: TGTGCCGGCAGTTATGGGACAGGGCCTAATGAAAAACTGTTTTTT. It yields the protein CAGSYGTGPNEKLFF.

V gene TRBV5-4 combines with J gene TRBJ2-5; TRBD1 agrees at 9 bases. The DNA matches TRBJ2-7 better at its end, which makes the J call doubtful. Germline-derived CDR1 and CDR2 are SGHNT and YYREEE (reference sequence). CDR3 length: 13 residues. CDR3 sequence (DNA): TGTGCCAGCAGTTGGGACAGGGACTACGAGCAGTACTTC. Its protein product is CASSWDRDYEQYF.

This sequence joins TRBV14 and TRBJ2-7; 7 positions match TRBD2. This CDR3 contains 15 residues. Germline CDR1 and CDR2: SGHDN and FVKESK. The V segment lost 1 base and the J segment 3 bases; nucleotides outside the gene matches: 6. The CDR3 spells CASSQVSSGGYEQYF. In nucleotides, the CDR3 is TGTGCCAGCAGCCAAGTGTCTAGCGGAGGCTACGAGCAGTACTTC.

The chain recombines TRBV27 with TRBJ2-1; D might be TRBD2 (6 bases). Trimming left V 8 bases short and J 0 bases short, with 14 bases between. This CDR3 has 15 amino acids. Germline loops: CDR1 MNHEY, CDR2 SMNVEV (reference sequence). The CDR3 loop reads CASRPAGSSYNEQFF. CDR3 nucleotide sequence: TGTGCCAGCCGGCCTGCGGGGAGCTCCTACAATGAGCAGTTCTTC.

The chain combines TRBV4-2 with TRBJ2-7; D gene uncertain. The V gene lost 2 bases and the J gene lost 3 bases, with 8 bases spanning the gap. The germline V gene encodes CDR1 LGHNA and CDR2 YNFKEQ. CDR3 length equals 13 residues. CDR3 sequence: CASSQSTRYEQYF. CDR3 sequence (DNA): TGTGCCAGCAGCCAAAGCACTCGCTACGAGCAGTACTTC.

The chain links TRBV18 to TRBJ1-2; D uncertain. Deletions cut 4 bases from V and 4 bases from J, with 10 bases between. The CDR3 sequence is 13 residues long. Germline CDR1 KGHSH, CDR2 LQKENI. This CDR3 reads CASSQAGAYGYTF. The DNA of the CDR3 is TGTGCCAGCTCACAGGCGGGAGCCTATGGCTACACCTTC.

Of note for this clone: Distinct nucleotide sequences in the sample also encode this CDR3. The V gene is TRBV18, the J gene TRBJ1-1; unclear D gene. The V gene lost 6 bases and the J gene lost 1 base, with 9 bases spanning the gap. CDR1 is KGHSH and CDR2 is LQKENI in the germline V gene. This CDR3 spans 13 amino acids. The chain's CDR3 is CASSLRGNTEAFF. Here the CDR3 DNA reads TGTGCCAGCTCCCTACGGGGGAACACTGAAGCTTTCTTT.

The gene calls are TRBV5-4 and TRBJ2-5; 8 positions match TRBD1. Per germline, CDR1 SGHNT and CDR2 YYREEE (reference sequence). V dropped 4 bases and J dropped 4; count of bases not matched to a gene: 6. CDR3 size: 14 residues. CDR3 in amino acids: CASSPDRGGETQYF. The CDR3 nucleotides are TGTGCCAGCAGCCCCGACAGGGGTGGAGAGACCCAGTACTTC.

CDR3 sequence reads: CASSTGLAGAPGETQYF. CDR3 bases: TGTGCCAGCAGTACGGGACTAGCGGGGGCGCCAGGAGAGACCCAGTACTTC. The chain combines TRBV27 with TRBJ2-5; 14 bases fit TRBD2. Germline loops: CDR1 MNHEY, CDR2 SMNVEV (reference sequence). Trimming took 5 bases from V and 4 from J; bases not matched to a gene: 9. The CDR3 consists of 17 residues.

V and J are TRBV28 and TRBJ2-3; 11 bases fit TRBD2. V lost 2 bases, J lost 5 bases, and 0 bases stayed unmatched. The CDR3 spans 14 residues. Germline V lookup: CDR1 MDHEN, CDR2 SYDVKM. The CDR3 region is CASSLLAGGDTQYF. CDR3 nucleotide sequence: TGTGCCAGCAGTTTACTAGCGGGGGGAGATACGCAGTATTTT.

In its sample, this clone was seen a few times. The CDR3 loop reads CASSLAGDGYYGYTF. The CDR3 nucleotides are TGCGCCAGCAGCTTGGCCGGAGACGGATACTATGGCTACACCTTC. The chain uses TRBV5-1 and TRBJ1-2, with D hard to call. This CDR3 is 15 amino acids long. Germline loops: CDR1 SGHRS, CDR2 YFSETQ. The V end was cut by 0 bases, the J end by 3 bases, with 12 bases between.

This clone has more than one count but fewer than ten. The chain joins TRBV6-4 to TRBJ2-7; TRBD1 matches at 12 bases. This CDR3 is 17 amino acids long. CDR1 MRHNA and CDR2 SNTAGT come from the germline V gene. Trimming at V came to 6 bases and at J to 6 bases, leaving 15 bases not matched to a gene. The CDR3 region has the DNA TGTGCCAGCAGCCCCCCTCGGGCTGGGACAGGGGGCCTCGAGCAGTACTTC. Protein sequence: CASSPPRAGTGGLEQYF.

The chain uses TRBV5-1 and TRBJ1-1; D call uncertain. CDR1 and CDR2 from the germline V gene are SGHRS and YFSETQ. Trimming stripped 4 bases from V and 0 bases from J, with 19 bases between. The CDR3 sequence is 17 residues long. The chain's CDR3 is CASSPGPGDPMNTEAFF. The CDR3 DNA reads TGCGCCAGCAGCCCTGGGCCAGGCGACCCGATGAACACTGAAGCTTTCTTT.

The V and J genes are TRBV7-2 and TRBJ1-4, with 9 positions matching TRBD1. J lost 4 bases, V lost 3 bases, and 3 bases had no gene match. The CDR3 covers 15 residues. The germline V gene encodes CDR1 SGHTA and CDR2 FQGNSA. CDR3 sequence: CASSLGQGNNEKLFF. DNA for the CDR3: TGTGCCAGCAGCTTGGGACAGGGAAATAATGAAAAACTGTTTTTT.

This clone has a handful of counts. CDR3 protein: CASAPSGREGYEQYF. The CDR3 coding sequence is TGCGCCAGCGCCCCCTCGGGCAGGGAGGGCTACGAGCAGTACTTC. The chain joins TRBV23-1 to TRBJ2-7; TRBD2 matches at 7 bases. TRBV23-1 is sorted into the ORF group, with uncertain function. This CDR3 is built from 15 residues. J lost 3 bases, V lost 8 bases, and 13 bases had no gene match.